Shown below are 10 T cell receptor beta chains from a single sample sequenced in a study of OX40 agonist ivuxolimab in advanced cancers. Data came from immunoSEQ multiplex PCR; TCRdb stores just in-frame clones and leaves some out. The table has 60,000 or so clones, around 87% seen once. The sample consisted of CD4+ or CD8+ T cells sorted from blood, taken in a trial of the OX40 agonist ivuxolimab. The receptors come from an adult with an advanced solid tumor such as melanoma, head and neck, liver or kidney cancer.

The CDR3 region has the DNA TGTGCCAGCAGTTTAGCCGGGACAGTGAACACTGAAGCTTTCTTT. Translating it yields CASSLAGTVNTEAFF. The chain has TRBV28 and TRBJ1-1; 7 nucleotides agree with TRBD1. The V segment lost 2 bases and the J segment 0 bases; nucleotides outside the gene matches: 3. Per the germline V gene, CDR1 is MDHEN and CDR2 is SYDVKM. This CDR3 is built from 15 residues.

The genes are TRBV18 and TRBJ2-5, with unresolved D. The CDR3 sequence is 14 residues long. Deletions cut 0 bases from V and 0 bases from J, with 5 bases between. Germline V lookup: CDR1 KGHSH, CDR2 LQKENI. In nucleotides, the CDR3 is TGTGCCAGCTCACCACCGGGGAACCAAGAGACCCAGTACTTC. Translating it yields CASSPPGNQETQYF.

The chain joins TRBV21-1 to TRBJ2-4; the listed D gene, TRBD2, was not tested against the DNA. TRBV21-1 is an annotated pseudogene. This CDR3 is built from 18 residues. The CDR3 DNA sequence: TGTGCCAGCAGCAAAGGAGGGCAGGGAGGCCTGGGTGGGAACATTCAGTACTTC. Its translation is CASSKGGQGGLGGNIQYF.

This clone came up a few times. The chain links TRBV6-5 to TRBJ1-3; D gene unclear. The CDR3 extends over 15 amino acids. Trimming took 6 bases from V and 0 from J, leaving 12 bases between them. Germline CDR1 MNHEY, CDR2 SVGAGI. For the CDR3, the DNA is TGTGCCAGCAGGACGACCCAAGCCTCTGGAAACACCATATATTTT. Amino acids: CASRTTQASGNTIYF.

This CDR3 is CASSPQGVHTGELFF. CDR3 sequence (DNA): TGTGCCAGCTCACCCCAGGGTGTACACACCGGGGAGCTGTTTTTT. The rearrangement joins TRBV18 to TRBJ2-2; D is perhaps TRBD1 (5 bases). The V gene lost 3 bases and the J gene lost 3 bases, with 11 bases spanning the gap. Germline V lookup: CDR1 KGHSH, CDR2 LQKENI. CDR3 length equals 15 residues.

The CDR3 reads CASSDLRVRGDEQYF. The CDR3, as DNA: TGTGCCAGCAGTGACCTCCGGGTTAGGGGAGACGAGCAGTACTTC. This sequence joins TRBV28 and TRBJ2-7; D assignment may be TRBD1 or TRBD2 (5 bases each). The CDR3 spans 15 residues. Germline lookup yields CDR1 MDHEN and CDR2 SYDVKM. V shed 5 bases and J shed 5 bases, with 19 bases lying between them.

The rearrangement links TRBV19 to TRBJ2-1, with D unclear. The V and J ends lost 0 bases and 5 bases respectively, with 11 bases between them. This CDR3 has 15 amino acids. CDR1 is LNHDA, CDR2 SQIVND, per germline (reference sequence). CDR3 DNA sequence: TGTGCCAGTAGTATAGATGGATTGACAAACAATGAGCAGTTCTTC. Translated, it gives CASSIDGLTNNEQFF.

The rearrangement joins TRBV6-6 to TRBJ2-3; D is possibly TRBD2 (5 bases). The length of the CDR3 is 16 residues. Germline-derived CDR1 and CDR2 are MNHNY and SVGAGI (reference sequence). V lost 2 bases and J 4 bases, leaving 16 bases between the germline ends. The CDR3 loop is CASSYTRGPRADTQYF. CDR3 nucleotides: TGTGCCAGCAGTTACACCCGGGGTCCTCGGGCAGATACGCAGTATTTT.

The chain is built from TRBV6-1 and TRBJ2-7; D not certain. Germline values: CDR1 MNHNS, CDR2 SASEGT. Trimming cost V 2 bases and J 0 bases, with 11 bases left between them. The CDR3 length is 15 residues. CDR3 region: CASSERPGSSYEQYF. The CDR3 nucleotides read TGTGCCAGCAGTGAAAGACCCGGGTCCTCCTACGAGCAGTACTTC.

This rearrangement joins TRBV4-2 to TRBJ2-7, with 11 bases aligning to TRBD1. The CDR3 totals 13 residues. Germline V gene data show CDR1 as LGHNA and CDR2 as YNFKEQ. V lost 4 bases and J lost 5; bases outside the gene matches: 1. The CDR3 region is CASSRDRGNEQYF. Written as DNA, the CDR3 is TGTGCCAGCAGCCGGGACAGGGGGAACGAGCAGTACTTC.